These T cell receptor beta chains were read from a single sample in a study of technical replicates of blood from a few donors. Data came from immunoSEQ multiplex PCR; TCRdb stores just in-frame clones and leaves some out. Among about 100,000 clones listed, about 96% were seen once. Sequencing was done on a sample of T cells isolated from PBMCs. The receptors come from a human donor in good health. Each CDR3 is given with its conserved first and last residue. A D gene is named only where the DNA matches it firmly. Clone size is stated in some rows and not others, as once, few, many or a class when expanded.

once	TRBV7-3	.	TRBJ1-2	TGTGCCAGCAGTTTGCCGGGACAAACTTATGGCTACACCTTC	CASSLPGQTYGYTF
.	TRBV6-5	TRBD1	TRBJ1-3	TGTGCCAGTCATCGGGACAGCTTCTCTGGAAACACCATATATTTT	CASHRDSFSGNTIYF
.	TRBV30	.	TRBJ2-5	TGTGCCTGGACAGACCAAGAGACCCAGTACTTC	CAWTDQETQYF
.	TRBV11-3	.	TRBJ2-3	TGTGCCAGCAGCTTATGGACAGGCACAGATACGCAGTATTTT	CASSLWTGTDTQYF
.	TRBV5-1	.	TRBJ1-1	TGCGCCAGCAGGTCGACAGACAACACTGAAGCTTTCTTT	CASRSTDNTEAFF
.	TRBV5-1	TRBD2	TRBJ2-7	TGCGCCAGCAGCTTGTTATCAGGTAGAGCGGGAGGCGAGCAGTACTTC	CASSLLSGRAGGEQYF
.	TRBV4-2	.	TRBJ1-3	TGTGCCAGCAGCCAGGGCTCGATGAACACCATATATTTT	CASSQGSMNTIYF
.	TRBV30	TRBD2	TRBJ2-1	TGTGCCTGGAGCAAACAGCTAGCGGGCACCTACAATGAGCAGTTCTTC	CAWSKQLAGTYNEQFF
.	TRBV19	TRBD2	TRBJ2-3	TGTGCCAGTAGTAGACCTAGCGGACTTCTGGCCCTAACAGATACGCAGTATTTT	CASSRPSGLLALTDTQYF
.	TRBV30	TRBD2	TRBJ2-2	TGTGCCTGGAAAGTTGCGGGAGGGCCGTACACCGGGGAGCTGTTTTTT	CAWKVAGGPYTGELFF
.	TRBV9	.	TRBJ2-6	TGTGCCAGCAGTGAGCGTTCAGGGGCCAACGTCCTGACTTTC	CASSERSGANVLTF
once	TRBV18	.	TRBJ2-5	TGTGCCAGCTCACTCTTTACAGGTGAAGAGACCCAGTACTTC	CASSLFTGEETQYF
.	TRBV2	.	TRBJ2-3	TGTGCCAGCAATCGGGGAGGCGTGGAGACGCAGTATTTT	CASNRGGVETQYF
.	TRBV19	.	TRBJ1-2	TGTGCCAGTAATTGGCCAGGGGATGGCTACACCTTC	CASNWPGDGYTF
once	TRBV19	.	TRBJ2-2	TGTGCCAGTAGTCGACAGATTTCGAACACCGGGGAGCTGTTTTTT	CASSRQISNTGELFF
.	TRBV9	.	TRBJ2-7	TGTGCCAGCAGCGTAGATCCAGACAGGACCCTCTACGAGCAGTACTTC	CASSVDPDRTLYEQYF
.	TRBV2	.	TRBJ1-1	TGTGCCAGCAGTCCCGGAGGTGAGGGGGTGAACACTAAAGCTTTCTTT	CASSPGGEGVNTKAFF
.	TRBV25-1	.	TRBJ2-7	TGTGCCACCCAGGGTTCGGGAGTCACCGAGCAGTACTTC	CATQGSGVTEQYF
.	TRBV28	.	TRBJ1-5	TGTGCCACCCTTACCCAGGGAACTAACAATCAGCCCCAGCATTTT	CATLTQGTNNQPQHF
.	TRBV29-1	TRBD2	TRBJ2-3	TGCAGCGTTGAAGGCGGGAGGGCCTTAGATACGCAGTATTTT	CSVEGGRALDTQYF
.	TRBV2	TRBD1	TRBJ2-1	TGTGCCAGCAGCATAGACAGGGGTTCTATCAATGAGCAGTTCTTC	CASSIDRGSINEQFF
once	TRBV5-1	.	TRBJ1-1	TGCGCCACCGCGGACAACATGAACACTGAAGCTTTCTTT	CATADNMNTEAFF
.	TRBV7-7	TRBD1	TRBJ2-5	TGTGCCAGCAGCTCATCCGGGACAGGGCTTGAGACCCAGTACTTC	CASSSSGTGLETQYF
.	TRBV7-9	TRBD1	TRBJ1-5	TGTGCCAGCAGCTCCGGACAGGCCTCTTTCAATCAGCCCCAGCATTTT	CASSSGQASFNQPQHF
.	TRBV30	TRBD2	TRBJ2-1	TGTGCCTGGACGTCCCTAGCGGGGGATGAGCAGTTCTTC	CAWTSLAGDEQFF
.	TRBV19	.	TRBJ1-5	TGTGCCTCCCCCAGGGCGGTGTGGGATCTAGATCAGCCCCAGCATTTT	CASPRAVWDLDQPQHF
.	TRBV7-6	.	TRBJ2-7	TGTGCCAGCAGCTTAAATTCAGCCTACGAGCAGTACTTC	CASSLNSAYEQYF
.	TRBV18	.	TRBJ2-7	TGTGCCAGCTCACCAGGGCGGAGGATAACCTACGAGCAGTACTTC	CASSPGRRITYEQYF
.	TRBV30	.	TRBJ1-2	TGTGCCTGGAGGCGCGCCGGGGGGACAAACTATGGCTACACCTTC	CAWRRAGGTNYGYTF
once	TRBV30	.	TRBJ2-2	TGTGCCTGGATGAGACTAGGAAACACCGGGGAGCTGTTTTTT	CAWMRLGNTGELFF
few	TRBV13	TRBD2	TRBJ2-5	TGTGCCAGCAGCATAGCCCTAGCGGGAGGTGCAGAGACCCAGTACTTC	CASSIALAGGAETQYF
.	TRBV30	TRBD1	TRBJ1-1	TGTGCCTGGACCGGACAGGGGCTTACTGAAGCTTTCTTT	CAWTGQGLTEAFF
.	TRBV19	.	TRBJ1-1	TGTGCCAGTAGTATAGGCAGTGAAGCTTTCTTT	CASSIGSEAFF
.	TRBV28	.	TRBJ1-1	TGTGCCAGCAGTTTGTGGGGGGGCGATCCAGCTTTCTTT	CASSLWGGDPAFF
.	TRBV19	TRBD1	TRBJ1-1	TGTGCCAGCAGAGACACCGGGACAGGGGGAGAAGCTTTCTTT	CASRDTGTGGEAFF
.	TRBV18	.	TRBJ1-3	TGTGCCAGCTCCCCCCTAGACTCTGGAAACACCATATATTTT	CASSPLDSGNTIYF
once	TRBV5-1	.	TRBJ2-1	TGCGCCAGCAGCTTGGATGTGGGGAGCTCCTACAATGAGCAGTTCTTC	CASSLDVGSSYNEQFF
few	TRBV25-1	.	TRBJ1-1	TGTGCCAGTCGTGAGGATTCAGAAGCTTTCTTT	CASREDSEAFF
.	TRBV6-5	.	TRBJ2-2	TGTGCCAGCGGTCGGAGTGCTACCGGGGAGCTGTTTTTT	CASGRSATGELFF
.	TRBV11-3	.	TRBJ1-1	TGTGCCAGCAGAAAGACACTTCAGAACACTGAAGCTTTCTTT	CASRKTLQNTEAFF